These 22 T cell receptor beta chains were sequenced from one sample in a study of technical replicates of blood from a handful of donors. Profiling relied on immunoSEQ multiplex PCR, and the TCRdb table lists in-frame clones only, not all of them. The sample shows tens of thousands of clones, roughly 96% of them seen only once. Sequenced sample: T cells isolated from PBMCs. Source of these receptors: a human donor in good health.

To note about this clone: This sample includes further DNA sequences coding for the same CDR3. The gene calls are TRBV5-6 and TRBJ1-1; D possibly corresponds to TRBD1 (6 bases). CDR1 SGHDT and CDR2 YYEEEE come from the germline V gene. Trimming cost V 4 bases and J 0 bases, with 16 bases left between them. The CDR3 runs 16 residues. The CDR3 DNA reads TGTGCCAGCAGCCAGCCCCCGACAGGCATGAACACTGAAGCTTTCTTT. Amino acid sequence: CASSQPPTGMNTEAFF.

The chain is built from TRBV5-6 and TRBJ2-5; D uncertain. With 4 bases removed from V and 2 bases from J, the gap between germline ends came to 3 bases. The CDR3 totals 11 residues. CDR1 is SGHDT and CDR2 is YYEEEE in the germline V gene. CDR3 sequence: CASSQQETQYF. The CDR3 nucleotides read TGTGCCAGCAGCCAACAAGAGACCCAGTACTTC.

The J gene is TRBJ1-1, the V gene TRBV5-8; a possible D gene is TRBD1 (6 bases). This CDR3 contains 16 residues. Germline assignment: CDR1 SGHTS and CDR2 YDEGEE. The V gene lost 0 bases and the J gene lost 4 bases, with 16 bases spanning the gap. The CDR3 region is CASSLGKGGRATEAFF. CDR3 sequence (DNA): TGTGCCAGCAGCTTGGGAAAAGGGGGTAGGGCCACTGAAGCTTTCTTT.

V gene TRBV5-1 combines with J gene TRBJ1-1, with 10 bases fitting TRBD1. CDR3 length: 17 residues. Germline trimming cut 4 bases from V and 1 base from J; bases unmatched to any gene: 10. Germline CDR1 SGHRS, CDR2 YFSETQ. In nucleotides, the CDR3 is TGCGCCAGCAGCCGAGATGGACAGGGGGGGTGGAACACTGAAGCTTTCTTT. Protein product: CASSRDGQGGWNTEAFF.

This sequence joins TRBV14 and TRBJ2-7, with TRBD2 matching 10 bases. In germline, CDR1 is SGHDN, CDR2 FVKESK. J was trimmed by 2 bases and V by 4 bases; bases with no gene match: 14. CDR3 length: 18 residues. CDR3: CASSRLRLAGASPYEQYF. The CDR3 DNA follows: TGTGCCAGCAGCCGCCTGAGGCTAGCGGGAGCAAGCCCCTACGAGCAGTACTTC.

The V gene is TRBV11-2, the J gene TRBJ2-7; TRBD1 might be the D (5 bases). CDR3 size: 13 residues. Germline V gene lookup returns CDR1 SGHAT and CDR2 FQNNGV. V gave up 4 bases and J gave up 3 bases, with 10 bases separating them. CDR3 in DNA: TGTGCCAGCAGCTACGGACACTACTACGAGCAGTACTTC. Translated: CASSYGHYYEQYF.

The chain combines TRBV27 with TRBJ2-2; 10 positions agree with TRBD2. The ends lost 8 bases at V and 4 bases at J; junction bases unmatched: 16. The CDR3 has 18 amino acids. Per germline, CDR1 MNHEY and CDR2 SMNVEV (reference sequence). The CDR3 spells CASPSGLAGAVGTGELFF. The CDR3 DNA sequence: TGTGCCAGCCCTAGCGGGCTAGCGGGAGCTGTGGGCACCGGGGAGCTGTTTTTT.

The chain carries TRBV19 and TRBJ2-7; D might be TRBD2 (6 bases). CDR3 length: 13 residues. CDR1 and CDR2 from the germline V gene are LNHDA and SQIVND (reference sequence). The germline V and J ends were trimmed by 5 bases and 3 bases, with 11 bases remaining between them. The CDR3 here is CASSGSGNYEQYF. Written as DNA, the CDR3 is TGTGCCAGTAGTGGTAGCGGCAACTACGAGCAGTACTTC.

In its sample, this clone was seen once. This CDR3 reads CASSYPGLDTQYF. The CDR3 DNA reads TGTGCCAGCAGTTACCCAGGGCTAGATACGCAGTATTTT. The chain has TRBV6-6 and TRBJ2-3, with D perhaps matching TRBD1 (5 bases). The V end was cut by 2 bases, the J end by 5 bases, with 8 bases between. Germline-derived CDR1 and CDR2 are MNHNY and SVGAGI (reference sequence). The CDR3 loop spans 13 amino acids.

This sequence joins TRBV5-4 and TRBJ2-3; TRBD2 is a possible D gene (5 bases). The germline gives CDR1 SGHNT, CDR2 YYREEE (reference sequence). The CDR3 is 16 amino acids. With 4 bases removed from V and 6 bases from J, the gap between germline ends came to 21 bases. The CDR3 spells CASSPDEGIAVDTQYF. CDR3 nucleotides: TGTGCCAGCAGCCCCGATGAGGGTATAGCAGTGGATACGCAGTATTTT.

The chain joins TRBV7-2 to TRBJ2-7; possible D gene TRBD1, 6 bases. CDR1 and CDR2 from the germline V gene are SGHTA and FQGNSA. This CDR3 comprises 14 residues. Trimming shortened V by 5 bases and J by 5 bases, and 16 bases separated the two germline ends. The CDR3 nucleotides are TGTGCCAGCAGCCCGTTGACAGGAATTCACGAGCAGTACTTC. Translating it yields CASSPLTGIHEQYF. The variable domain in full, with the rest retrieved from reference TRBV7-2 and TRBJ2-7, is GAGVSQSPSNKVTEKGKDVELRCDPISGHTALYWYRQSLGQGLEFLIYFQGNSAPDKSGLPSDRFSAERTGGSVSTLTIQRTQQEDSAVYLCASSPLTGIHEQYFGPGTRLTVT.

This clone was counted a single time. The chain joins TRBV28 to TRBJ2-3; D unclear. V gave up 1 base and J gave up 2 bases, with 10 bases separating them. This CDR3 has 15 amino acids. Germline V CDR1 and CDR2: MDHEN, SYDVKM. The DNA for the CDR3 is TGTGCCAGCAGTTTATTGTTATCGTTCACAGATACGCAGTATTTT. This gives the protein CASSLLLSFTDTQYF.

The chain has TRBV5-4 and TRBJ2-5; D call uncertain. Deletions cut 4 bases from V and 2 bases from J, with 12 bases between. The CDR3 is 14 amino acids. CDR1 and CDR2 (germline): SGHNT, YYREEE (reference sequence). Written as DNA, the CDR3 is TGTGCCAGCAGCCGAGATACGACTCAAGAGACCCAGTACTTC. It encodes CASSRDTTQETQYF.

In nucleotides, the CDR3 is TGTGCCAGCAGCGGACAGGGGGCCGGGGAGCTGTTTTTT. Its translation is CASSGQGAGELFF. This chain uses TRBV6-6 with TRBJ2-2, with 10 bases fitting TRBD1. The V and J ends lost 6 bases and 6 bases, in that order; junction bases with no gene match: 1. The length of the CDR3 is 13 residues. CDR1 MNHNY and CDR2 SVGAGI come from the germline V gene (reference sequence).

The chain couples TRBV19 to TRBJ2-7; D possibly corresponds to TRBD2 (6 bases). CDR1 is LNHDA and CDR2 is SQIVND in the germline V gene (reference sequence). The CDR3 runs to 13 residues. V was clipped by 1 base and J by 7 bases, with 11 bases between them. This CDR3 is CASSIAGVREQYF. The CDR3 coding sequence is TGTGCCAGTAGTATAGCGGGAGTACGTGAGCAGTACTTC.

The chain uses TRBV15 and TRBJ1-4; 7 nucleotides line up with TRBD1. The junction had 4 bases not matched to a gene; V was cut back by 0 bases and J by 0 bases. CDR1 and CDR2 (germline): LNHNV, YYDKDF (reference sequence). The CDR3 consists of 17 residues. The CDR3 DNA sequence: TGTGCCACCAGCAGAGATCGAGGGACAGCAACTAATGAAAAACTGTTTTTT. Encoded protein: CATSRDRGTATNEKLFF. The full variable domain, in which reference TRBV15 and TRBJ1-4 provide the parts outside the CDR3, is DAMVIQNPRYQVTQFGKPVTLSCSQTLNHNVMYWYQQKSSQAPKLLFHYYDKDFNNEADTPDNFQSRRPNTSFCFLDIRSPGLGDTAMYLCATSRDRGTATNEKLFFGSGTQLSVL.

In nucleotides, the CDR3 is TGTGCCAGCAGTTACTCTTGGACTAGCCACCACGAGCAGTACTTC. It is translated as CASSYSWTSHHEQYF. This chain joins TRBV6-5 and TRBJ2-7, with 8 bases aligning to TRBD2. The CDR3 is 15 amino acids. The junction had 6 bases not matched to a gene; V was cut back by 0 bases and J by 5 bases. Germline CDR1 reads MNHEY; CDR2 reads SVGAGI.

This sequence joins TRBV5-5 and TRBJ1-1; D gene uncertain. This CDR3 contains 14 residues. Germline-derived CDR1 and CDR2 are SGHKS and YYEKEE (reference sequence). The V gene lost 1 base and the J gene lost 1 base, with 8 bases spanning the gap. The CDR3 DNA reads TGTGCCAGCAGCTTGAGGAGCTGGAACACTGAAGCTTTCTTT. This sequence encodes CASSLRSWNTEAFF.

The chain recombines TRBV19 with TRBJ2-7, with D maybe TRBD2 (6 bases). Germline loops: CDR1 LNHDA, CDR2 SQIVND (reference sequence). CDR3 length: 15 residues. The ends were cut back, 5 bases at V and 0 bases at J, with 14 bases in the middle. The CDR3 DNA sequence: TGTGCCAGTAGTGACGGGAGCGAGAGCTCCTACGAGCAGTACTTC. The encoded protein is CASSDGSESSYEQYF.

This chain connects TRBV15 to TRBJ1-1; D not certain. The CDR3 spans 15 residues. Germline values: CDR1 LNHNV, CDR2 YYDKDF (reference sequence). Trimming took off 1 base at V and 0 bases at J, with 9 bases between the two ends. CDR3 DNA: TGTGCCACCAGCAGAGCGTCGGTAATGAACACTGAAGCTTTCTTT. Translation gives CATSRASVMNTEAFF.

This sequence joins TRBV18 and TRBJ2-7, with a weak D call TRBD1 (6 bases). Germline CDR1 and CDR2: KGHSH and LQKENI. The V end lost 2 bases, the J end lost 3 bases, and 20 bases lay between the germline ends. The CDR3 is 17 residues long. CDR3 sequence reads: CASSPEGRTAQGYEQYF. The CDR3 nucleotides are TGTGCCAGCTCACCAGAGGGGCGGACAGCCCAAGGCTACGAGCAGTACTTC. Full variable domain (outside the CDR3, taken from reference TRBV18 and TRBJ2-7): NAGVMQNPRHLVRRRGQEARLRCSPMKGHSHVYWYRQLPEEGLKFMVYLQKENIIDESGMPKERFSAEFPKEGPSILRIQQVVRGDSAAYFCASSPEGRTAQGYEQYFGPGTRLTVT.

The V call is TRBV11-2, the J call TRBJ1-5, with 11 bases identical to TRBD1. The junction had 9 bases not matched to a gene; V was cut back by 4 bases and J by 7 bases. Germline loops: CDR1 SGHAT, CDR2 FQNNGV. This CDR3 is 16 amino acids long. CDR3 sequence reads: CASSSLLGQGAQPQHF. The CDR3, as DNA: TGTGCCAGCAGCTCCCTCCTCGGACAGGGGGCACAGCCCCAGCATTTT.